Below, 17 T cell receptor beta chains from the same sample are listed, as sequenced in a study. TCRdb itself ran the RT-PCR reads through MiXCR, one entry per CDR3 protein. The repertoire consists of hundreds of thousands of distinct CDR3 sequences, with approximately 15% occurring once and the leading ten covering roughly 3.6%. Sequencing used memory CD4+ T cells from blood. The receptors were gathered from a female donor in good health, serving as a healthy control.

In its sample, this clonotype was seen a few times. This chain connects TRBV7-2 to TRBJ1-1, with no clear D. The CDR3 covers 14 residues. CDR1 SGHTA and CDR2 FQGNSA come from the germline V gene. Trimming cost V 4 bases and J 1 base, with 10 bases left between them. DNA of the CDR3: TGTGCCAGCAGCTCCCTGTTTGGGAACACTGAAGCTTTCTTT. Its protein product is CASSSLFGNTEAFF.

The CDR3 DNA is TGTGCCAGCAGTGGGACGAGGGCTAATGAAAAACTGTTTTTT. Translating gives CASSGTRANEKLFF. This chain connects TRBV6-1 to TRBJ1-4; D unclear. Germline V gives CDR1 MNHNS, CDR2 SASEGT. The CDR3 is 14 residues long. V lost 4 bases to trimming and J lost 3 bases, with 9 bases between them.

The V gene is TRBV7-3, the J gene TRBJ1-2; 8 nucleotides agree with TRBD1. CDR3 size: 13 residues. The ends lost 6 bases at V and 6 bases at J; junction bases unmatched: 6. Per the germline V gene, CDR1 is SGHTA and CDR2 is FQGTGA. The CDR3 coding sequence is TGTGCCAGCAGGCCCGGGACAGGACATGGCTACACCTTC. Protein sequence: CASRPGTGHGYTF.

This clonotype has at least ten counts. The chain combines TRBV7-2 with TRBJ2-1; TRBD1 might be the D (6 bases). V was trimmed by 4 bases and J by 8 bases, leaving 12 bases between them. The CDR3 is made up of 13 amino acids. CDR1 and CDR2 (germline): SGHTA, FQGNSA. For the CDR3, the DNA is TGTGCCAGCAGCTCCCGGGACATTTATGAGCAGTTCTTC. Residues: CASSSRDIYEQFF.

V gene TRBV19 combines with J gene TRBJ2-2; 7 bases are shared with TRBD1. Trimming took 8 bases from V and 2 from J; bases not matched to a gene: 2. Germline V gene sequence: CDR1 LNHDA, CDR2 SQIVND (reference sequence). The CDR3 contains 13 residues. The DNA of the CDR3 is TGTGCCAGTGGGGACAGTAACACCGGGGAGCTGTTTTTT. Translated: CASGDSNTGELFF. The variable domain in full, completed from reference TRBV19 and TRBJ2-2, reads DGGITQSPKYLFRKEGQNVTLSCEQNLNHDAMYWYRQDPGQGLRLIYYSQIVNDFQKGDIAEGYSVSREKKESFPLTVTSAQKNPTAFYLCASGDSNTGELFFGEGSRLTVL.

This clonotype turned up a few times. The V gene is TRBV20-1, the J gene TRBJ2-1, with unresolved D. CDR1 and CDR2 from the germline V gene are DFQATT and SNEGSKA (reference sequence). The CDR3 sequence is 15 residues long. Trimming removed 1 base at V and 5 bases at J, with 15 bases between. Here the CDR3 reads CSARGPSISDNEQFF. The DNA for the CDR3 is TGCAGTGCTAGAGGTCCCTCAATTTCGGACAATGAGCAGTTCTTC.

The table lists this clonotype with a count of one. This rearrangement joins TRBV30 to TRBJ2-7; 12 bases map to TRBD2. Germline V gene sequence: CDR1 GTSNPN, CDR2 SVGIG (reference sequence). This CDR3 has 15 residues. The V segment lost 3 bases and the J segment 3 bases; nucleotides outside the gene matches: 6. The CDR3 DNA is TGTGCCTGGAGGAGGACTAGCGGGATCTACTACGAGCAGTACTTC. Its translation is CAWRRTSGIYYEQYF.

This clonotype was found many times. The chain carries TRBV4-2 and TRBJ2-3; TRBD2 might be the D (5 bases). The CDR3 has 15 residues. Trimming stripped 0 bases from V and 4 bases from J, with 11 bases between. Germline CDR1 reads LGHNA; CDR2 reads YNFKEQ. CDR3 loop: CASSQEGVRADTQYF. In nucleotides, the CDR3 is TGTGCCAGCAGCCAAGAGGGAGTAAGGGCAGATACGCAGTATTTT.

In this sample, this clonotype turned up a few times. The gene calls are TRBV11-2 and TRBJ2-5; 10 bases are shared with TRBD1. Germline CDR1 SGHAT, CDR2 FQNNGV. V was pared by 5 bases and J by 4 bases, with 10 bases of the junction left unmatched. CDR3 size: 16 residues. The DNA of the CDR3 is TGTGCCAGCAGCCCAAGGGGGACAGGGGCGCGAGAGACCCAGTACTTC. Its protein is CASSPRGTGARETQYF.

The sample holds a few counts of this clonotype. This chain uses TRBV20-1 with TRBJ1-1; 9 bases align to TRBD1. Germline trimming cut 5 bases from V and 4 bases from J; bases unmatched to any gene: 5. Germline CDR1 and CDR2: DFQATT and SNEGSKA (reference sequence). The CDR3 totals 13 residues. The DNA of the CDR3 is TGCAGTGCTCACAGGGGGCAGGGCACTGAAGCTTTCTTT. Protein: CSAHRGQGTEAFF.

This clonotype was seen repeatedly, ten times or more. The V call is TRBV10-3, the J call TRBJ2-7, with 8 bases that match TRBD1. The CDR3 spans 15 residues. From germline, CDR1 is ENHRY and CDR2 SYGVKD. The V gene end was trimmed by 5 bases and the J gene end by 4 bases; junction bases not matched to a gene: 10. CDR3 region: CAISQSGTGGYEQYF. Here the CDR3 DNA reads TGTGCCATCAGTCAATCCGGGACAGGAGGATACGAGCAGTACTTC.

This chain joins TRBV6-2 or TRBV6-3 and TRBJ2-2, with TRBD1 matching 9 bases. CDR3 size: 16 residues. CDR1 is MNHEY, CDR2 SVGEGT, per germline. The junction had 11 bases not matched to a gene; V was cut back by 6 bases and J by 6 bases. The DNA for the CDR3 is TGTGCCAGCAGCGGACAGGGGAAAGGTTGGGCCGGGGAGCTGTTTTTT. This gives the protein CASSGQGKGWAGELFF.

This clonotype appeared a few times. This rearrangement joins TRBV5-1 to TRBJ2-1; possible D gene TRBD1, 6 bases. Germline lookup yields CDR1 SGHRS and CDR2 YFSETQ. V dropped 2 bases and J dropped 8 bases, with 11 bases sitting between them. CDR3 length equals 13 residues. CDR3 in DNA: TGCGCCAGCAGCTTCACAGGGTGGGATGAGCAGTTCTTC. Its protein product is CASSFTGWDEQFF.

This clonotype has a count of ten or more. The chain joins TRBV29-1 to TRBJ2-2; D possibly corresponds to TRBD1 (6 bases). The CDR3 is 13 amino acids. Germline CDR1 and CDR2: SQVTM and ANQGSEA. The CDR3: CSRQVRGAGELFF. CDR3 nucleotide sequence: TGCAGTAGACAGGTTAGGGGTGCCGGGGAGCTGTTTTTT.

This clonotype showed up just once. This chain connects TRBV5-1 to TRBJ1-2; possibly TRBD1 for D (6 bases). Trimming removed 0 bases at V and 2 bases at J, with 11 bases between. From germline, CDR1 is SGHRS and CDR2 YFSETQ. This CDR3 is 15 amino acids long. CDR3 sequence: CASSLVTGPNYGYTF. CDR3 bases: TGCGCCAGCAGCTTGGTGACAGGCCCGAACTATGGCTACACCTTC.

CDR3 region: CASSAMTGGLASEQYF. The CDR3 nucleotides read TGCGCCAGCAGCGCAATGACGGGGGGACTAGCTTCCGAGCAGTACTTC. The J gene is TRBJ2-7, the V gene TRBV4-3; 9 bases map to TRBD2. Germline V gene lookup returns CDR1 LGHNA and CDR2 YSLEER. The junction had 14 bases not matched to a gene; V was cut back by 5 bases and J by 6 bases. CDR3 size: 16 residues.

This clonotype turned up a few times. The chain employs TRBV29-1 and TRBJ2-7, with D maybe TRBD1 (6 bases). The V gene lost 5 bases and the J gene lost 5 bases, with 16 bases spanning the gap. Germline V lookup: CDR1 SQVTM, CDR2 ANQGSEA. The CDR3 sequence is 13 residues long. CDR3 coding DNA: TGCAGCGTTAAGGACGGGACAAGAAACGAGCAGTACTTC. Translation gives CSVKDGTRNEQYF.